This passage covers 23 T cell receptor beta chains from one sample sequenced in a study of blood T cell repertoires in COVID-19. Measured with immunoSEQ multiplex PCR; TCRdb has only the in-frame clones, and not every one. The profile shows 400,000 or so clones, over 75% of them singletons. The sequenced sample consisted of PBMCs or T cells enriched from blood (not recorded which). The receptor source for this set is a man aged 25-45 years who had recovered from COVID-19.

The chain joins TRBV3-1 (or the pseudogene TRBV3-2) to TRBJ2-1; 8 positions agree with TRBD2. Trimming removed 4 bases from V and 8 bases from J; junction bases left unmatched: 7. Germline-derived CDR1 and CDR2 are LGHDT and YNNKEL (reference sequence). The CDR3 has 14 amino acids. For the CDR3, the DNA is TGTGCCAGCAGCCCACAACTAGCGGCTGATGAGCAGTTCTTC. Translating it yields CASSPQLAADEQFF.

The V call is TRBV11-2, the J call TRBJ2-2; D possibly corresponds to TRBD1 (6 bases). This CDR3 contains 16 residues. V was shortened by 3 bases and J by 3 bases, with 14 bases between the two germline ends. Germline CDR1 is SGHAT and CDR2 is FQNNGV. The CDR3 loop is CASSFLEPGDTGELFF. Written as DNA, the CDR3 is TGTGCCAGCAGCTTTTTAGAACCAGGGGACACCGGGGAGCTGTTTTTT.

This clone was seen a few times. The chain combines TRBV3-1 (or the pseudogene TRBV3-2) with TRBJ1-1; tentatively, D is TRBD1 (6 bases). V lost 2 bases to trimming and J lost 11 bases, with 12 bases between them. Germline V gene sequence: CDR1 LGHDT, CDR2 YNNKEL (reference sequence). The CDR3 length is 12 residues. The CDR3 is CASSQTGLVAFF. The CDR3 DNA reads TGTGCCAGCAGCCAAACAGGGTTGGTCGCTTTCTTT.

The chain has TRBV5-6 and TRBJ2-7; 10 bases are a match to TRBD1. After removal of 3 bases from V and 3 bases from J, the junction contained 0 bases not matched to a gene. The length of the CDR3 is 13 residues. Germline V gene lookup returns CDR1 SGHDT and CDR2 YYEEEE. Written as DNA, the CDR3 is TGTGCCAGCAGCTGGGACAGGGGCTACGAGCAGTACTTC. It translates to CASSWDRGYEQYF. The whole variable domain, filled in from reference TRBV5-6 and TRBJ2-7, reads DAGVTQSPTHLIKTRGQQVTLRCSPKSGHDTVSWYQQALGQGPQFIFQYYEEEERQRGNFPDRFSGHQFPNYSSELNVNALLLGDSALYLCASSWDRGYEQYFGPGTRLTVT.

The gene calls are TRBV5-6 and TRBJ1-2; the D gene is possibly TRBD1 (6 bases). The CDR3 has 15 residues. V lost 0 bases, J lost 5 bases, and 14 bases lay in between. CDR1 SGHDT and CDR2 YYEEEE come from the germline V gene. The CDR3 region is CASSLGAGVRYGYTF. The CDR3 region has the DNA TGTGCCAGCAGCTTGGGGGCAGGGGTACGGTATGGCTACACCTTC.

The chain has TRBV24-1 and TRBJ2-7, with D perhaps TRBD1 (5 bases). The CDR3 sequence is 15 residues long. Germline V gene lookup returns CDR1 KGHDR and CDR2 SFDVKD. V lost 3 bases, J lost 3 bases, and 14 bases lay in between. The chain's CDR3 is CATSDSQGYHYEQYF. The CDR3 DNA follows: TGTGCCACCAGTGATAGTCAGGGTTACCACTACGAGCAGTACTTC.

Written as DNA, the CDR3 is TGTGCCAGCAAGAGAGGGAACACCGGGGAGCTGTTTTTT. This translates into CASKRGNTGELFF. The V call is TRBV6-5, the J call TRBJ2-2, with no clear D. The CDR3 totals 13 residues. The V end was cut by 7 bases, the J end by 1 base, with 7 bases between. Germline CDR1 reads MNHEY; CDR2 reads SVGAGI.

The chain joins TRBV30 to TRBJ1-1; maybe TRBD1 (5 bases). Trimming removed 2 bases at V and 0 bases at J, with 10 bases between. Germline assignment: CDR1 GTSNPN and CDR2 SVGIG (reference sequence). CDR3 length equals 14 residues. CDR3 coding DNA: TGTGCCTGGAGTCAGACAGCTTTGAACACTGAAGCTTTCTTT. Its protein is CAWSQTALNTEAFF. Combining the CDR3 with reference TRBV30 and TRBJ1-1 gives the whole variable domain SQTIHQWPATLVQPVGSPLSLECTVEGTSNPNLYWYRQAAGRGLQLLFYSVGIGQISSEVPQNLSASRPQDRQFILSSKKLLLSDSGFYLCAWSQTALNTEAFFGQGTRLTVV.

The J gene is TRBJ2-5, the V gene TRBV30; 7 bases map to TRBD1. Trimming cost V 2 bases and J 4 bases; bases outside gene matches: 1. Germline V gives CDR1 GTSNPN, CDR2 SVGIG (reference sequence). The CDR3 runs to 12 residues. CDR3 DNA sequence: TGTGCCTGGAGTCGACAGGGAGAGACCCAGTACTTC. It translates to CAWSRQGETQYF.

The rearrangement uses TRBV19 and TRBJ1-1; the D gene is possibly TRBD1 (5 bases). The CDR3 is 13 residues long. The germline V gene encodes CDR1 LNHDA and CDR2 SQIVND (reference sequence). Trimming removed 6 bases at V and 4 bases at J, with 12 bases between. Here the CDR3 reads CASRNRGITEAFF. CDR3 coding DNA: TGTGCCAGTAGGAACCGGGGGATCACTGAAGCTTTCTTT.

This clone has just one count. CDR3 loop: CASSAGLAVYNEQFF. The DNA of the CDR3 is TGTGCCAGCAGCGCGGGACTAGCGGTCTACAATGAGCAGTTCTTC. The chain uses TRBV5-4 and TRBJ2-1; 11 bases map to TRBD2. This CDR3 spans 15 amino acids. J gave up 3 bases and V 4 bases, and 3 bases lay outside the gene matches. Germline V CDR1 and CDR2: SGHNT, YYREEE (reference sequence).

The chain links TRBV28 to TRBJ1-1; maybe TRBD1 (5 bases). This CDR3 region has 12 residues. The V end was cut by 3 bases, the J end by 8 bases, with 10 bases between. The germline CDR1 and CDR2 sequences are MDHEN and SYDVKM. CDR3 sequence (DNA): TGTGCCAGCAGTTTCTTTACAGGCGAAGCTTTCTTT. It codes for CASSFFTGEAFF.

The CDR3 DNA reads TGTGCCAGCAGTCCGGACAGTCGCACTGAAGCTTTCTTT. As protein: CASSPDSRTEAFF. The chain combines TRBV13 with TRBJ1-1, with a weak D call TRBD1 (6 bases). The CDR3 is made up of 13 amino acids. The V end lost 6 bases, the J end lost 4 bases, and 12 bases lay between the germline ends. CDR1 is PRHDT, CDR2 FYEKMQ, per germline (reference sequence).

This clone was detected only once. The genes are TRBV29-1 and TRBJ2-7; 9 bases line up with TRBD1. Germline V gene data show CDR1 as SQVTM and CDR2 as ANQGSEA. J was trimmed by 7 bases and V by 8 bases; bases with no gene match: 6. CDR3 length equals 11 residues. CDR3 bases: TGCAGCACAGACAGGGGGGGAGAGCAGTACTTC. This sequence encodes CSTDRGGEQYF.

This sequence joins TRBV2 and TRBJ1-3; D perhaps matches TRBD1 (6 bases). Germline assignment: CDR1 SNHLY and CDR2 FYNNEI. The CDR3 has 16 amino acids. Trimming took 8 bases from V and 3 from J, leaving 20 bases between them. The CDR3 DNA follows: TGTGCCAGCGTGATCTCCGGGACATCATTTGGAAACACCATATATTTT. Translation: CASVISGTSFGNTIYF.

The CDR3 sequence: CASSPPGQGAGLSGANVLTF. Here the CDR3 DNA reads TGTGCCAGCTCACCACCGGGACAGGGGGCTGGGCTTTCTGGGGCCAACGTCCTGACTTTC. The rearrangement joins TRBV18 to TRBJ2-6; 12 positions agree with TRBD1. J was trimmed by 1 base and V by 0 bases; bases with no gene match: 7. The CDR3 spans 20 residues. Germline loops: CDR1 KGHSH, CDR2 LQKENI.

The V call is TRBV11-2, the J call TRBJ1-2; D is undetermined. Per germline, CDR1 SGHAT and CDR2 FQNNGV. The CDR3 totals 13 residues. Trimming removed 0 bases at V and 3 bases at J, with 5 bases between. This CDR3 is CASSLEQYYGYTF. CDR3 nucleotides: TGTGCCAGCAGCTTAGAACAGTACTATGGCTACACCTTC.

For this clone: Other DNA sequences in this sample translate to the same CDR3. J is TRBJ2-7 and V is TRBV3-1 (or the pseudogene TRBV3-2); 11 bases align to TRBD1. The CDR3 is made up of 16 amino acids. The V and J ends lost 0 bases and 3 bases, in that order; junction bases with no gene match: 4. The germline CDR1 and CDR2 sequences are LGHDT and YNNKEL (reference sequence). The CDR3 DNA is TGTGCCAGCAGCCAAGAAGGACAGGGGGCGAGCTACGAGCAGTACTTC. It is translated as CASSQEGQGASYEQYF.

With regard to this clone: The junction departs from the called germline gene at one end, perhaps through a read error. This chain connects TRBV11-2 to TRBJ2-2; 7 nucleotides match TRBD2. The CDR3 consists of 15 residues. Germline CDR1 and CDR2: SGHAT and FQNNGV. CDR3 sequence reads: CASSLGLRVSGELLF. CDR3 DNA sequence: TGTGCCAGCAGCTTAGGGCTCAGGGTCAGCGGGGAGCTGCTTTTT.

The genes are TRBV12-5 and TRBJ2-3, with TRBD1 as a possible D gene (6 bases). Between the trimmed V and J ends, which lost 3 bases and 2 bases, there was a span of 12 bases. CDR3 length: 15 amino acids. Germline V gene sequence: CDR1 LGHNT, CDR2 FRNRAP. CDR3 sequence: CASGLGGPNTDTQYF. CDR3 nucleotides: TGTGCTAGTGGTTTAGGGGGACCAAACACAGATACGCAGTATTTT.

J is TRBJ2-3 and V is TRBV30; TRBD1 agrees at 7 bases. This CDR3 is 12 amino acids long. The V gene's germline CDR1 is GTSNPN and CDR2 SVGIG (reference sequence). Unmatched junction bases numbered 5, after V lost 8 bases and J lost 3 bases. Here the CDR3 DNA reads TGTGCCACATCAGGGGGAACAGATACGCAGTATTTT. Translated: CATSGGTDTQYF.

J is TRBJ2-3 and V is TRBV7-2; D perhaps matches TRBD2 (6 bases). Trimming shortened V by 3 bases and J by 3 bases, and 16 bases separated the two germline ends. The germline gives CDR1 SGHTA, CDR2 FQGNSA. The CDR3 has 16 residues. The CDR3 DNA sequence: TGTGCCAGCAGCTTCAGTGCGGGGAAGAGGACAGATACGCAGTATTTT. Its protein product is CASSFSAGKRTDTQYF.

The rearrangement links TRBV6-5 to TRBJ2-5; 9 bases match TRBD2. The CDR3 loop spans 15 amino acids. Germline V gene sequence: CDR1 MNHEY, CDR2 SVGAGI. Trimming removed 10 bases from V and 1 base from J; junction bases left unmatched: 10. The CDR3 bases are TGTGCCACCCAGGCGAGGACTAGCGTCCAAGAGACCCAGTACTTC. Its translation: CATQARTSVQETQYF.